A single T cell receptor (beta chain) is shown here with its context. Each CDR3 protein gets one entry after TCRdb re-called the RT-PCR reads with MiXCR. This sample has more than 850,000 distinct CDR3 sequences, with more than 15% found just once. Germline V gene sequence: CDR1 MDHEN, CDR2 SYDVKM. The CDR3 has 14 amino acids. J lost 5 bases, V lost 4 bases, and 7 bases had no gene match. This sample was included in a study of patients and donors after allogeneic stem cell transplantation. The J gene is TRBJ2-7, the V gene TRBV28; 8 positions agree with TRBD1. The specimen sequenced was blood, either unsorted or a sorted T cell fraction (not recorded which). This receptor was identified in a human donor who was either an allogeneic HSCT recipient or a stem cell or donor lymphocyte infusion donor (not recorded which). It is not recorded whose cells these are; they may come from a transplant donor. The DNA of the CDR3 is TGTGCCAGCAGTTCCTTCGGACAGGGCCACGAGCAGTACTTC. Its translation: CASSSFGQGHEQYF.